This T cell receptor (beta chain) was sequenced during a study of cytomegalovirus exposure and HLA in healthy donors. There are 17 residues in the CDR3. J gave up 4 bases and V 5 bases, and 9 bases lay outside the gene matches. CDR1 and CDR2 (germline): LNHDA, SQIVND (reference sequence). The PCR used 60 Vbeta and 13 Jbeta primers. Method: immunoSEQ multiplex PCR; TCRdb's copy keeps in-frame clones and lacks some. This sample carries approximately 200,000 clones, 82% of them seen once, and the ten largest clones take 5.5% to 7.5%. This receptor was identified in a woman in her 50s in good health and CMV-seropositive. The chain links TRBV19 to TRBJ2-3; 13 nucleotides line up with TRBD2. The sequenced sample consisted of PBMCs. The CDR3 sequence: CASSPGLAGVLSDTQYF. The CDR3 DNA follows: TGTGCCAGTAGTCCCGGACTAGCGGGAGTCTTGTCAGATACGCAGTATTTT.